The TCR beta chain under discussion was sequenced for a study of OX40 agonist ivuxolimab in advanced cancers. Study summary: Of the participants, 40% had some prior anti-PD-1, anti-PD-L1 or anti-CTLA-4 therapy, which was allowed.

This clone was detected only a few times. Trimming removed 6 bases from V and 0 bases from J, with 11 bases in between. In germline, CDR1 is MDHEN, CDR2 SYDVKM. The CDR3 loop spans 14 amino acids. With baseline, cycle 4 day 1, and cycle 7 day 1 as timepoints, blood was sampled. Produced via immunoSEQ multiplex PCR; TCRdb's table is partial and in-frame only. The sample records under 20,000 clones, over 70% being singletons. The chain has TRBV28 and TRBJ1-1; no definite D call. The sequence was obtained from an adult with an advanced solid tumor such as melanoma, head and neck, liver or kidney cancer. The sequenced sample was CD4+ or CD8+ T cells sorted from blood, obtained in a trial of the OX40 agonist ivuxolimab. The CDR3 spells CASRPSNLNTEAFF. The CDR3 DNA sequence: TGTGCCAGCAGACCGTCGAACTTGAACACTGAAGCTTTCTTT.